One and the same sample provided the 30 T cell receptor beta chains below, sequenced in a study of T cells in Graves' hyperthyroidism and ophthalmopathy. Researchers took RNA transcripts and amplified the TCR beta CDR3 regions from them. When the TCR CDR3 underwent first-round RT-PCR, the HTBI primer set was used. TCRdb re-analysed the multiplex PCR reads in MiXCR, keeping a single row per CDR3 protein. The repertoire holds hundreds of thousands of distinct CDR3 sequences, with roughly 32% as singletons. Sequencing input: blood. These receptors originate from a woman in her 40s with Graves' hyperthyroidism.

Comment on this clonotype: The junction and the germline gene differ at one end; a read error may be behind it. V and J are TRBV7-8 and TRBJ1-5; 7 bases are shared with TRBD1. CDR1 is SGHVS and CDR2 is FQNEAQ in the germline V gene. The CDR3 covers 13 residues. DNA for the CDR3: TGTGCCAGCGAGCAGGGGGACAATCAGTCCCAGCATTTT. Amino acids: CASEQGDNQSQHF.

This clonotype was observed many times. The chain uses TRBV7-2 and TRBJ1-4; unclear D gene. Germline V gene sequence: CDR1 SGHTA, CDR2 FQGNSA. V was shortened by 1 base and J by 9 bases, with 6 bases between the two germline ends. This CDR3 has 12 amino acids. CDR3 DNA: TGTGCCAGCAGCTTAGAGGTCAAAAAACTGTTTTTT. Its protein product is CASSLEVKKLFF.

This clonotype was seen more than once but under ten times. This chain links TRBV27 with TRBJ2-7, with D hard to call. The V and J ends lost 3 bases and 7 bases respectively, with 10 bases between them. The length of the CDR3 is 12 residues. In germline, CDR1 is MNHEY, CDR2 SMNVEV (reference sequence). CDR3 loop: CASSLGKAEQYF. The CDR3 DNA is TGTGCCAGCAGTTTGGGGAAGGCTGAGCAGTACTTC.

J is TRBJ2-7 and V is TRBV10-3; D call uncertain. CDR1 is ENHRY and CDR2 is SYGVKD in the germline V gene. V lost 4 bases to trimming and J lost 4 bases, with 5 bases between them. This CDR3 is built from 11 residues. CDR3 DNA sequence: TGTGCCATCAGTGCAGAATACGAGCAGTACTTC. Residues: CAISAEYEQYF.

The chain is built from TRBV20-1 and TRBJ2-5, with D tentatively TRBD2 (7 bases). The ends were cut back, 6 bases at V and 11 bases at J, with 22 bases in the middle. Germline loops: CDR1 DFQATT, CDR2 SNEGSKA (reference sequence). The CDR3 contains 13 residues. CDR3 nucleotide sequence: TGCAGTGCCGGAGAGGGGGGGGTGGATACGCAGTACTTC. Translation gives CSAGEGGVDTQYF.

This clonotype was found a few times. This rearrangement joins TRBV12-3 or TRBV12-4 to TRBJ1-5, with 7 bases identical to TRBD1. The CDR3 length is 16 residues. The ends lost 3 bases at V and 1 base at J; junction bases unmatched: 6. This CDR3 reads CASSFEQGRSNQPQHF. In nucleotides, the CDR3 is TGTGCCAGCAGTTTTGAACAGGGGAGGAGCAATCAGCCCCAGCATTTT.

The chain has TRBV5-6 and TRBJ1-2; D perhaps matches TRBD1 (5 bases). V lost 5 bases to trimming and J lost 0 bases, with 23 bases between them. The CDR3 runs 18 residues. Germline CDR1 is SGHDT and CDR2 is YYEEEE. The CDR3 DNA is TGTGCCAGCAGTTCTGTAGGCCGGGGGACGGTAGCTAACTATGGCTACACCTTC. Translation: CASSSVGRGTVANYGYTF. The complete variable domain, with remaining parts taken from reference TRBV5-6 and TRBJ1-2, reads DAGVTQSPTHLIKTRGQQVTLRCSPKSGHDTVSWYQQALGQGPQFIFQYYEEEERQRGNFPDRFSGHQFPNYSSELNVNALLLGDSALYLCASSSVGRGTVANYGYTFGSGTRLTVV.

This rearrangement joins TRBV25-1 to TRBJ1-1; no firm D call. V lost 2 bases and J 1 base, leaving 14 bases between the germline ends. The CDR3 consists of 16 residues. Germline CDR1 is MGHDK and CDR2 is SYGVNS. CDR3 nucleotides: TGTGCCAGCAGTGAACCCCCAGGAGGAGGGAACACTGAAGCTTTCTTT. Its translation is CASSEPPGGGNTEAFF.

There are a few counts of this clonotype. The chain combines TRBV6-2 or TRBV6-3 with TRBJ2-7; 10 bases map to TRBD2. V lost 2 bases, J lost 6 bases, and 7 bases stayed unmatched. Germline V gives CDR1 MNHEY, CDR2 SVGEGT. The CDR3 loop spans 15 amino acids. CDR3 DNA sequence: TGTGCCAGCAGTTACCAAAGCGGGAGGGAGTCCGAGCAGTACTTC. It encodes CASSYQSGRESEQYF.

This chain uses TRBV7-9 with TRBJ1-1, with a possible D match to TRBD1 (5 bases). CDR1 is SEHNR and CDR2 is FQNEAQ in the germline V gene (reference sequence). The CDR3 extends over 15 amino acids. Trimming cost V 6 bases and J 4 bases, with 18 bases left between them. CDR3 bases: TGTGCCAGCAGAGTTCTTGGAGGGGTGGGCACTGAAGCTTTCTTT. Residues: CASRVLGGVGTEAFF.

In regard to this clonotype: A read error may be the cause here, since a much bigger clone is one base away. V and J are TRBV12-3 or TRBV12-4 and TRBJ1-2; TRBD1 aligns across 8 bases. Trimming cost V 4 bases and J 10 bases; bases outside gene matches: 5. CDR3 size: 12 residues. The CDR3 coding sequence is TGTGCCAGCAGTTGGACAGGGATGGACTACACCTTC. It codes for CASSWTGMDYTF.

This clonotype appeared a single time. V gene TRBV27 combines with J gene TRBJ1-1; 9 nucleotides align to TRBD1. Germline CDR1 and CDR2: MNHEY and SMNVEV (reference sequence). V shed 0 bases, J shed 5 bases, and the junction held 7 bases outside the gene matches. The CDR3 sequence is 16 residues long. The CDR3 DNA is TGTGCCAGCAGTTTATCGCGCGAGACAGGGGGAACTGAAGCTTTCTTT. Its translation is CASSLSRETGGTEAFF.

In its sample, this clonotype was seen a few times. This chain joins TRBV5-4 and TRBJ2-2, with 12 bases identical to TRBD2. This CDR3 has 14 amino acids. The germline V gene has CDR1 SGHNT and CDR2 YYREEE (reference sequence). The trim removed 7 bases at V and 6 bases at J, leaving 4 bases unmatched. CDR3 coding DNA: TGTGCCAGCCAAGCTAGCGGGGGGGCCGGGGAGCTGTTTTTT. This gives the protein CASQASGGAGELFF.

This clonotype is a singleton in its sample. The chain has TRBV7-8 and TRBJ2-3; D might be TRBD2 (5 bases). The CDR3 spans 16 residues. Looked up from germline, CDR1 is SGHVS and CDR2 is FQNEAQ. Trimming took 5 bases from V and 8 from J, leaving 23 bases between them. The CDR3 spells CASSLDFGVPTVTQYF. CDR3 coding DNA: TGTGCCAGCAGCCTCGATTTCGGGGTCCCTACCGTTACGCAGTATTTT.

This clonotype has a handful of counts. This chain uses TRBV7-3 with TRBJ2-5; D gene unclear. Germline CDR1 SGHTA, CDR2 FQGTGA. The CDR3 contains 13 residues. Trimming stripped 6 bases from V and 1 base from J, with 9 bases between. CDR3 bases: TGTGCCAGCAGAGGCCGGGTCCAAGAGACCCAGTACTTC. Translation: CASRGRVQETQYF.

V gene TRBV7-9 combines with J gene TRBJ1-1, with 7 nucleotides matching TRBD1. V shed 2 bases and J 1 base; nucleotides not matched to a gene: 4. The CDR3 runs 15 residues. Germline V CDR1 and CDR2: SEHNR, FQNEAQ (reference sequence). The CDR3 loop is CASSLWTGGNTEAFF. CDR3 bases: TGTGCCAGCAGCTTATGGACAGGAGGGAACACTGAAGCTTTCTTT.

This clonotype was seen many times. The chain couples TRBV7-3 to TRBJ2-5; D possibly corresponds to TRBD2 (5 bases). Germline V gene sequence: CDR1 SGHTA, CDR2 FQGTGA. CDR3 length: 13 residues. Trimming removed 5 bases from V and 1 base from J, with 8 bases in between. The CDR3 nucleotides read TGTGCCAGCAGCCCTAGCCTCCAAGAGACCCAGTACTTC. Translating gives CASSPSLQETQYF.

The rearrangement uses TRBV7-2 and TRBJ1-4, with 11 bases lining up with TRBD1. The germline gives CDR1 SGHTA, CDR2 FQGNSA. The CDR3 loop spans 16 amino acids. The junction had 11 bases not matched to a gene; V was cut back by 8 bases and J by 6 bases. The CDR3 is CASSSGTGGFYEKLFF. As DNA, the CDR3 is TGTGCCAGCTCGTCCGGGACAGGGGGATTTTATGAAAAACTGTTTTTT.

The chain links TRBV29-1 to TRBJ2-7; D is undetermined. This CDR3 region has 11 residues. Trimming stripped 6 bases from V and 2 bases from J, with 8 bases between. Per germline, CDR1 SQVTM and CDR2 ANQGSEA. The CDR3 loop is CSVIRAYEQYF. CDR3 DNA: TGCAGCGTCATCCGGGCCTACGAGCAGTACTTC.

Regarding this clonotype: One end of the junction is discordant with germline, which a read error may explain. V and J are TRBV9 and TRBJ2-5; 7 bases are a match to TRBD2. The length of the CDR3 is 12 residues. CDR1 is SGDLS, CDR2 YYNGEE, per germline. The CDR3 DNA reads as TGTGCCAGCAGCGGGGGGGGAGAGACCCGGTACTTC. It encodes CASSGGGETRYF.

In its sample, this clonotype was seen many times. V and J are TRBV7-9 and TRBJ1-1; 8 bases map to TRBD1. V lost 5 bases and J lost 4; bases outside the gene matches: 12. CDR3 length: 16 residues. Germline CDR1 is SEHNR and CDR2 is FQNEAQ (reference sequence). CDR3 sequence (DNA): TGTGCCAGCAGCGAATTTGACAGGGGTTTGGGCACTGAAGCTTTCTTT. Protein: CASSEFDRGLGTEAFF. Combining the CDR3 with reference TRBV7-9 and TRBJ1-1 gives the whole variable domain DTGVSQNPRHKITKRGQNVTFRCDPISEHNRLYWYRQTLGQGPEFLTYFQNEAQLEKSRLLSDRFSAERPKGSFSTLEIQRTEQGDSAMYLCASSEFDRGLGTEAFFGQGTRLTVV.

The genes are TRBV2 and TRBJ1-5; possibly TRBD1 for D (5 bases). Trimming pared 7 bases from V and 7 bases from J, leaving 20 bases between. The CDR3 runs to 15 residues. CDR1 and CDR2 (germline): SNHLY, FYNNEI. The chain's CDR3 is CASTPPGGTGQPQHF. The CDR3 coding sequence is TGTGCCAGCACCCCCCCAGGAGGGACGGGACAGCCCCAGCATTTT. Full variable domain (outside the CDR3, taken from reference TRBV2 and TRBJ1-5): EPEVTQTPSHQVTQMGQEVILRCVPISNHLYFYWYRQILGQKVEFLVSFYNNEISEKSEIFDDQFSVERPDGSNFTLKIRSTKLEDSAMYFCASTPPGGTGQPQHFGDGTRLSIL.

The chain joins TRBV27 to TRBJ2-7; D remains unclear. The V end lost 6 bases, the J end lost 3 bases, and 12 bases lay between the germline ends. The CDR3 runs to 13 residues. Germline CDR1 is MNHEY and CDR2 is SMNVEV (reference sequence). CDR3 coding DNA: TGTGCCAGCAGCATAAAGGAGAACTACGAGCAGTACTTC. As protein: CASSIKENYEQYF.

The J gene is TRBJ1-1, the V gene TRBV10-2; 7 bases map to TRBD1. J was trimmed by 1 base and V by 9 bases; bases with no gene match: 8. Per the germline V gene, CDR1 is WSHSY and CDR2 is SAAADI. CDR3 length equals 14 residues. The CDR3: CASSRDRRNTEAFF. The CDR3 DNA reads TGCGCCAGTTCTCGGGACAGAAGGAACACTGAAGCTTTCTTT.

This clonotype was recorded many times. V usage is TRBV12-3 or TRBV12-4 and J usage is TRBJ1-2, with unresolved D. V shed 2 bases and J shed 8 bases, with 6 bases lying between them. This CDR3 spans 11 amino acids. The CDR3 DNA is TGTGCCAGCAGTTTAAACCAAGGCTACACCTTC. Translated: CASSLNQGYTF.

V usage is TRBV29-1 and J usage is TRBJ2-6; unclear D gene. V lost 4 bases to trimming and J lost 4 bases, with 5 bases between them. The CDR3 sequence is 12 residues long. In germline, CDR1 is SQVTM, CDR2 ANQGSEA. The CDR3 nucleotides read TGCAGCGTTGGAAACGGGGCCAACGTCCTGACTTTC. Translated: CSVGNGANVLTF.

At least ten counts were recorded for this clonotype. Mismatch with germline at one junction end may stem from a read error. The J gene is TRBJ2-7, the V gene TRBV5-1, with 7 positions matching TRBD1. Germline V gene data show CDR1 as SGHRS and CDR2 as YFSETQ. CDR3 length: 13 amino acids. The CDR3 loop reads CASSLSGGYEQYF. DNA of the CDR3: TGTGCCAGCAGCTTGTCAGGGGGCTACGAGCAGTACTTC.

The CDR3 bases are TGTGCCAGCAGTCCTGACAGGAGAAACTATGGCTACACCTTC. This encodes CASSPDRRNYGYTF. The rearrangement links TRBV6-5 to TRBJ1-2; D might be TRBD1 (6 bases). V dropped 5 bases and J dropped 2 bases, with 12 bases sitting between them. Germline V gene data show CDR1 as MNHEY and CDR2 as SVGAGI. This CDR3 is 14 amino acids long.

V usage is TRBV19 and J usage is TRBJ2-7; 7 positions agree with TRBD1. The CDR3 covers 16 residues. The V segment lost 3 bases and the J segment 4 bases; nucleotides outside the gene matches: 12. CDR1 is LNHDA and CDR2 is SQIVND in the germline V gene (reference sequence). The CDR3 region is CASSITSTGLGYEQYF. CDR3 DNA: TGTGCCAGTAGTATCACGTCGACAGGGTTGGGATACGAGCAGTACTTC.

The sample holds one count of this clonotype. This may be a read error, as it is one base from a much larger clone. A read error is likely, as this CDR3 ends without the conserved phenylalanine or tryptophan. This chain uses TRBV20-1 with TRBJ1-6, with 11 bases matching TRBD1. The germline gives CDR1 DFQATT, CDR2 SNEGSKA (reference sequence). The CDR3 totals 16 residues. V was pared by 3 bases and J by 6 bases, with 7 bases of the junction left unmatched. CDR3: CSARRTGGGSNSPLHL. CDR3 bases: TGCAGTGCTAGGAGGACAGGGGGCGGGAGTAATTCACCCCTCCACCTT.